Reported below is one T cell receptor (beta chain). The CDR3 loop spans 14 amino acids. V lost 4 bases to trimming and J lost 5 bases, with 14 bases between them. Germline V gene lookup returns CDR1 KGHSH and CDR2 LQKENI. This sample stems from a study of CD8 T cells in Susac syndrome. Random-hexamer reverse transcription was applied to about 0.45 to 1 ug RNA. A single record per CDR3 protein comes from TCRdb applying MiXCR to the immunoSEQ multiplex PCR reads. The sample includes roughly 190,000 distinct CDR3 sequences, over 85% of them seen just once. Sequencing used CD4+ T cells from PBMCs. The TCR was taken from a human donor in good health. The chain joins TRBV18 to TRBJ2-5; maybe TRBD2 (5 bases). In DNA form, the CDR3 reads TGTGCCAGCTCACTCGCCACTAGATTCGAGACCCAGTACTTC. Its protein is CASSLATRFETQYF.